The 32 T cell receptor beta chains reported below all come from one sample, sequenced in a study of neurological immune-mediated disorders. TCRdb reprocessed the 5' RACE reads via MiXCR and lists one record per CDR3 protein. The sample consists of roughly 71,000 distinct CDR3 sequences, 3.9% of them appearing once. The specimen was PBMCs. The receptors originated from a man aged 30 to 45 with multiple sclerosis.

This clonotype was seen a handful of times. This chain links TRBV11-2 with TRBJ2-1; D uncertain. The CDR3 is 16 amino acids. Trimming stripped 2 bases from V and 0 bases from J, with 11 bases between. Germline V lookup: CDR1 SGHAT, CDR2 FQNNGV. For the CDR3, the DNA is TGTGCCAGCAGCTTAAGAGGCGATAGCTCCTACAATGAGCAGTTCTTC. Translated, it gives CASSLRGDSSYNEQFF. Using reference TRBV11-2 and TRBJ2-1 for the parts outside the CDR3, the full variable domain is EAGVAQSPRYKIIEKRQSVAFWCNPISGHATLYWYQQILGQGPKLLIQFQNNGVVDDSQLPKDRFSAERLKGVDSTLKIQPAKLEDSAVYLCASSLRGDSSYNEQFFGPGTRLTVL.

This clonotype has ten or more counts. CDR3 amino acids: CSARDQLAEQFF. The CDR3 region has the DNA TGCAGTGCTAGAGACCAACTAGCTGAGCAGTTCTTC. The chain joins TRBV20-1 to TRBJ2-1; TRBD2 might be the D (6 bases). Trimming stripped 0 bases from V and 9 bases from J, with 9 bases between. CDR3 length: 12 residues. Germline lookup yields CDR1 DFQATT and CDR2 SNEGSKA (reference sequence).

This clonotype was counted ten times or more. The chain joins TRBV6-5 to TRBJ2-7, with 8 bases lining up with TRBD1. The CDR3 has 14 residues. The junction had 5 bases not matched to a gene; V was cut back by 1 base and J by 6 bases. Germline V lookup: CDR1 MNHEY, CDR2 SVGAGI. The CDR3 coding sequence is TGTGCCAGCAGTTACTTCCAGGGGGCAACCGAGCAGTACTTC. It encodes CASSYFQGATEQYF.

The table lists this clonotype with many counts. V is TRBV12-3 or TRBV12-4 and J is TRBJ2-3; 9 bases are shared with TRBD2. The CDR3 extends over 16 amino acids. V was clipped by 1 base and J by 3 bases; unmatched bases: 5. This CDR3 is CASSLEGGGATDTQYF. The CDR3 DNA sequence: TGTGCCAGCAGTTTAGAGGGCGGGGGGGCGACAGATACGCAGTATTTT.

The rearrangement links TRBV3-1 to TRBJ2-5; D remains unclear. The length of the CDR3 is 11 residues. Per the germline V gene, CDR1 is LGHDT and CDR2 is YNNKEL (reference sequence). V lost 6 bases and J lost 7, with 9 bases in between. The CDR3 DNA reads TGTGCCAGCAGAAAAGCCACGACCCAGTACTTC. This codes for CASRKATTQYF.

The chain carries TRBV11-3 and TRBJ2-3; D possibly corresponds to TRBD1 (6 bases). V lost 5 bases, J lost 6 bases, and 15 bases lay in between. In germline, CDR1 is SGHNT, CDR2 YENEEA. CDR3 length: 14 residues. The CDR3: CASSPGDILDTQYF. The CDR3 coding sequence is TGTGCCAGCAGCCCAGGGGACATTTTGGATACGCAGTATTTT.

This clonotype was seen many times. This rearrangement joins TRBV2 to TRBJ2-7; possibly TRBD1 for D (6 bases). The CDR3 covers 12 residues. V was trimmed by 5 bases and J by 3 bases, leaving 8 bases between them. CDR1 is SNHLY and CDR2 is FYNNEI in the germline V gene. The CDR3 loop is CASSRDIYEQYF. The CDR3 DNA follows: TGTGCCAGCAGTAGGGACATCTACGAGCAGTACTTC.

This clonotype has a count of ten or more. As DNA, the CDR3 is TGCAGTGCTAGACGATCGGGAGGAGGAAGGACAGATACGCAGTATTTT. This gives the protein CSARRSGGGRTDTQYF. This rearrangement joins TRBV20-1 to TRBJ2-3, with 7 bases fitting TRBD2. Germline V lookup: CDR1 DFQATT, CDR2 SNEGSKA (reference sequence). With 2 bases clipped from V and 3 bases from J, the junction kept 11 bases outside the gene matches. The CDR3 totals 16 residues.

This clonotype came up many times. This chain uses TRBV4-1 with TRBJ1-5; TRBD1 agrees at 7 bases. The CDR3 runs to 15 residues. CDR1 and CDR2 from the germline V gene are MGHRA and YSYEKL. V shed 0 bases and J 4 bases; nucleotides not matched to a gene: 3. CDR3 loop: CASSQETGWNQPQHF. As DNA, the CDR3 is TGCGCCAGCAGCCAAGAGACAGGGTGGAATCAGCCCCAGCATTTT.

The V and J genes are TRBV12-3 or TRBV12-4 and TRBJ1-1; perhaps TRBD1 as D (5 bases). Trimming shortened V by 4 bases and J by 1 base, and 7 bases separated the two germline ends. The CDR3 loop spans 13 amino acids. This chain's CDR3 is CASSYGQNTEAFF. The CDR3 DNA reads as TGTGCCAGCAGTTACGGACAGAACACTGAAGCTTTCTTT.

This clonotype was seen many times. The gene calls are TRBV20-1 and TRBJ2-5; D is perhaps TRBD1 or TRBD2 (5 bases each). Germline V lookup: CDR1 DFQATT, CDR2 SNEGSKA (reference sequence). The CDR3 contains 12 residues. Between the trimmed V and J ends, which lost 5 bases and 5 bases, there was a span of 12 bases. The CDR3 here is CSAGTRRETQYF. Here the CDR3 DNA reads TGCAGTGCTGGGACGCGAAGGGAGACCCAGTACTTC.

This clonotype was seen repeatedly, ten times or more. The chain uses TRBV15 and TRBJ2-5; no firm D call. V was pared by 1 base and J by 2 bases, with 2 bases between. The CDR3 spans 12 residues. CDR1 and CDR2 from the germline V gene are LNHNV and YYDKDF (reference sequence). The chain's CDR3 is CATSRGQETQYF. CDR3 in DNA: TGTGCCACCAGCAGAGGTCAAGAGACCCAGTACTTC.

This clonotype was counted many times. The chain is built from TRBV27 and TRBJ1-4; the D is unclear. The CDR3 length is 15 residues. The germline gives CDR1 MNHEY, CDR2 SMNVEV (reference sequence). Trimming removed 6 bases at V and 2 bases at J, with 13 bases between. The CDR3 loop reads CASRAGPATNEKLFF. Here the CDR3 DNA reads TGTGCCAGCAGAGCCGGGCCTGCGACTAATGAAAAACTGTTTTTT.

This clonotype was found many times. The chain carries TRBV15 and TRBJ2-4; D is possibly TRBD2 (7 bases). Germline V lookup: CDR1 LNHNV, CDR2 YYDKDF (reference sequence). The V end lost 3 bases, the J end lost 0 bases, and 12 bases lay between the germline ends. The CDR3 length is 16 residues. The CDR3 DNA sequence: TGTGCCACCAGCAGTGTCGGGGGGCTAGCCAAAAACATTCAGTACTTC. This encodes CATSSVGGLAKNIQYF.

This clonotype was observed at least ten times. The V and J genes are TRBV5-6 and TRBJ1-2; TRBD1 might be the D (6 bases). Germline V gene lookup returns CDR1 SGHDT and CDR2 YYEEEE. The CDR3 loop spans 15 amino acids. V was shortened by 0 bases and J by 4 bases, with 13 bases between the two germline ends. CDR3 bases: TGTGCCAGCAGCTTGGCCGCCAGGGGATTCTATGGCTACACCTTC. Amino acid sequence: CASSLAARGFYGYTF.

This clonotype was detected ten times or more. The rearrangement uses TRBV5-1 and TRBJ2-1, with D hard to call. The CDR3 is 18 amino acids. CDR1 SGHRS and CDR2 YFSETQ come from the germline V gene. V was cut by 5 bases and J by 4 bases, with 25 bases left in between. The CDR3 loop is CASSLTAGLRTAYNEQFF. DNA for the CDR3: TGCGCCAGCAGTCTCACGGCTGGCCTGAGAACGGCTTACAATGAGCAGTTCTTC.

Many counts were recorded for this clonotype. CDR3: CASREPGTSYEQYF. The DNA of the CDR3 is TGTGCCAGCAGGGAGCCAGGGACGTCCTACGAGCAGTACTTC. The chain employs TRBV6-5 and TRBJ2-7, with D tentatively TRBD1 or TRBD2 (5 bases each). From germline, CDR1 is MNHEY and CDR2 SVGAGI. The CDR3 runs 14 residues. Trimming left V 6 bases short and J 1 base short, with 13 bases between.

This clonotype was found many times. This sequence joins TRBV7-2 and TRBJ2-7; TRBD2 is a possible D gene (5 bases). Trimming stripped 7 bases from V and 2 bases from J, with 12 bases between. Germline assignment: CDR1 SGHTA and CDR2 FQGNSA. The CDR3 sequence is 13 residues long. This CDR3 reads CASTFSRAYEQYF. The CDR3 DNA reads as TGTGCCAGCACCTTCTCGAGGGCCTACGAGCAGTACTTC.

This clonotype came up many times. V and J are TRBV4-1 and TRBJ1-6; 9 bases are shared with TRBD1. V was pared by 0 bases and J by 8 bases, with 8 bases of the junction left unmatched. This CDR3 is 17 amino acids long. The germline CDR1 and CDR2 sequences are MGHRA and YSYEKL. CDR3 in amino acids: CASSQDRGQGIYSPLHF. The CDR3 nucleotides are TGCGCCAGCAGCCAAGATCGGGGACAGGGAATTTATTCACCCCTCCACTTT.

This clonotype has ten or more counts. This sequence joins TRBV20-1 and TRBJ2-2; 7 nucleotides align to TRBD2. J was trimmed by 4 bases and V by 5 bases; bases with no gene match: 7. There are 14 residues in the CDR3. Per germline, CDR1 DFQATT and CDR2 SNEGSKA (reference sequence). CDR3 in amino acids: CSAEERTSTGELFF. CDR3 nucleotide sequence: TGCAGTGCTGAGGAGAGGACTAGCACCGGGGAGCTGTTTTTT.

This clonotype was detected ten times or more. The chain has TRBV20-1 and TRBJ2-1; TRBD2 is a possible D gene (5 bases). Germline lookup yields CDR1 DFQATT and CDR2 SNEGSKA (reference sequence). The CDR3 sequence is 13 residues long. V was shortened by 2 bases and J by 5 bases, with 10 bases between the two germline ends. The CDR3 coding sequence is TGCAGTGCTAGATCCGGGGTAAACAATGAGCAGTTCTTC. This sequence encodes CSARSGVNNEQFF.

The table lists this clonotype with many counts. The chain joins TRBV7-2 to TRBJ2-4, with unresolved D. The CDR3 runs to 14 residues. Germline CDR1 SGHTA, CDR2 FQGNSA. Trimming took 1 base from V and 6 from J, leaving 10 bases between them. The DNA for the CDR3 is TGTGCCAGCAGCTTAGAGGCTACGAGAAACATTCAGTACTTC. Protein product: CASSLEATRNIQYF.

In its sample, this clonotype was seen many times. The chain links TRBV27 to TRBJ1-5; D is perhaps TRBD1 (6 bases). V was clipped by 5 bases and J by 6 bases, with 8 bases between them. This CDR3 spans 12 amino acids. Germline CDR1 and CDR2: MNHEY and SMNVEV (reference sequence). CDR3 sequence: CASSIRGQPQHF. The CDR3 DNA is TGTGCCAGCAGTATCAGGGGTCAGCCCCAGCATTTT.

In its sample, this clonotype was seen many times. This chain uses TRBV10-3 with TRBJ1-1, with 7 bases aligning to TRBD1. CDR1 ENHRY and CDR2 SYGVKD come from the germline V gene. Losses at the gene ends were 4 bases for V and 2 bases for J; bases not matched to a gene: 7. The CDR3 runs to 15 residues. The CDR3 here is CAISGRTGPNTEAFF. The CDR3 DNA reads as TGTGCCATCAGTGGTAGGACAGGACCAAACACTGAAGCTTTCTTT.

This clonotype was seen ten or more times. The chain recombines TRBV5-1 with TRBJ2-3, with D possibly TRBD2 on 6 matching bases. This CDR3 comprises 15 residues. Germline CDR1 and CDR2: SGHRS and YFSETQ. The ends were cut back, 4 bases at V and 3 bases at J, with 15 bases in the middle. CDR3 nucleotides: TGCGCCAGCAGCCCGCTGCGGGGCCAGACAGATACGCAGTATTTT. Translated: CASSPLRGQTDTQYF.

The V gene is TRBV6-1, the J gene TRBJ2-1, with TRBD1 identical over 7 bases. After removal of 6 bases from V and 4 bases from J, the junction contained 15 bases not matched to a gene. Germline V CDR1 and CDR2: MNHNS, SASEGT. The CDR3 spans 17 residues. CDR3 bases: TGTGCCAGCAGCCTCTACACCCAAGGGGGACAGTACAATGAGCAGTTCTTC. Encoded protein: CASSLYTQGGQYNEQFF.

This clonotype was detected ten times or more. The chain carries TRBV7-2 and TRBJ1-1; the match to TRBD1 covers 7 bases. Germline V lookup: CDR1 SGHTA, CDR2 FQGNSA. The J segment lost 6 bases and the V segment lost 6 bases, leaving 10 bases of the junction unmatched. The CDR3 has 14 residues. The CDR3 spells CASRIPGQHPEAFF. Written as DNA, the CDR3 is TGTGCCAGCAGGATTCCGGGACAGCACCCTGAAGCTTTCTTT.

This clonotype has a count of ten or more. The chain has TRBV29-1 and TRBJ2-4, with D perhaps matching TRBD2 (5 bases). Trimming left V 4 bases short and J 0 bases short, with 10 bases between. Germline assignment: CDR1 SQVTM and CDR2 ANQGSEA. The CDR3 is 14 residues long. This CDR3 is CSVVPSLAKNIQYF. The DNA for the CDR3 is TGCAGCGTTGTACCTAGCCTAGCCAAAAACATTCAGTACTTC.

This clonotype was observed at least ten times. This chain connects TRBV5-1 to TRBJ2-3, with D possibly called TRBD1 or TRBD2 (5 bases each). The CDR3 runs 16 residues. The germline V gene has CDR1 SGHRS and CDR2 YFSETQ. Trimming stripped 0 bases from V and 2 bases from J, with 13 bases between. This CDR3 reads CASSLDPMGVTDTQYF. CDR3 nucleotide sequence: TGCGCCAGCAGCTTGGACCCCATGGGGGTCACAGATACGCAGTATTTT.

This clonotype has a count of ten or more. The chain carries TRBV6-1 and TRBJ1-2; D is uncertain. Per the germline V gene, CDR1 is MNHNS and CDR2 is SASEGT. This CDR3 region has 12 residues. V lost 4 bases, J lost 6 bases, and 9 bases lay in between. CDR3 residues: CASSGAGHGYTF. CDR3 bases: TGTGCCAGCAGTGGGGCCGGGCATGGCTACACCTTC.

This clonotype has at least ten counts. The V gene is TRBV5-1, the J gene TRBJ2-3; 7 nucleotides line up with TRBD2. Per germline, CDR1 SGHRS and CDR2 YFSETQ. The length of the CDR3 is 14 residues. With 5 bases clipped from V and 5 bases from J, the junction kept 8 bases outside the gene matches. The CDR3 DNA follows: TGCGCCAGCAGAGGCCTAGCGGCCGTAGATACGCAGTATTTT. Protein product: CASRGLAAVDTQYF.

This clonotype showed up many times. V and J are TRBV27 and TRBJ1-2; 8 nucleotides agree with TRBD1. Trimming at V came to 5 bases and at J to 5 bases, leaving 7 bases not matched to a gene. Germline loops: CDR1 MNHEY, CDR2 SMNVEV (reference sequence). This CDR3 has 14 amino acids. This chain's CDR3 is CASSRTTGVYGYTF. CDR3 sequence (DNA): TGTGCCAGCAGTCGAACGACAGGGGTTTATGGCTACACCTTC.